This entry concerns a single T cell receptor beta chain. In building TCR beta libraries, iRepertoire HTBI primers were used together with Arm-PCR of CDR3 regions. Authors' data handling: Overall, samples carried more than 55 TRBV and approximately 14 TRBJ segments. One entry per CDR3 protein results from TCRdb running MiXCR on the multiplex PCR reads. TCRdb's processing, not the study's, gives the V and J calls here. The repertoire includes approximately 400,000 distinct CDR3 sequences, about 15% of them detected once, and 16% sits in the top ten. The time point here: newly diagnosed GD, antithyroid drugs for less than 3 months. PBMC-derived RNA was used for the TCR library. The source of the sample is a study of regulatory T cells in long-lasting Graves disease. The germline V gene encodes CDR1 SGHTA and CDR2 FQGTGA. The V end lost 0 bases, the J end lost 1 base, and 7 bases lay between the germline ends. This CDR3 comprises 16 residues.

These same records also appear under a second study, on T cells in Graves' hyperthyroidism and ophthalmopathy. That paper states: Using 13 V-J features, a model discriminated ophthalmopathy from stable hyperthyroidism.

Sequencing used peripheral blood mononuclear cells (PBMCs), obtained at new diagnosis, from a patient treated with antithyroid drugs. J is TRBJ2-6 and V is TRBV7-3; D might be TRBD1 or TRBD2, each matching 6 bases. This TCR came from a woman under 40 with Graves disease. The CDR3 reads CASSLTGGSGANVLTF. The CDR3 coding sequence is TGTGCCAGCAGCTTAACAGGGGGGTCTGGGGCCAACGTCCTGACTTTC.